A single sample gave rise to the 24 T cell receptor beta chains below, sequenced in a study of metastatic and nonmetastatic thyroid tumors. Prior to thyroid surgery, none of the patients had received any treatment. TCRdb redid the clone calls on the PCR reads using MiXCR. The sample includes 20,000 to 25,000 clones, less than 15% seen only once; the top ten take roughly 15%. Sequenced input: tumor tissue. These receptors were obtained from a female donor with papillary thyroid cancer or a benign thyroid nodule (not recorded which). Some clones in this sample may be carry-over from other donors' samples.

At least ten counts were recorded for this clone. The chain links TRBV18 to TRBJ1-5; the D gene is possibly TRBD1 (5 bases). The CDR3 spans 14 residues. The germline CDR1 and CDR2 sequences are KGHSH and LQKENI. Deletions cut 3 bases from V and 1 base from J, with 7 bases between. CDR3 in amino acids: CASSPDTSNQPQHF. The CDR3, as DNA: TGTGCCAGCTCACCGGACACGAGCAATCAGCCCCAGCATTTT. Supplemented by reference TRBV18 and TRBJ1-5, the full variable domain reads NAGVMQNPRHLVRRRGQEARLRCSPMKGHSHVYWYRQLPEEGLKFMVYLQKENIIDESGMPKERFSAEFPKEGPSILRIQQVVRGDSAAYFCASSPDTSNQPQHFGDGTRLSIL.

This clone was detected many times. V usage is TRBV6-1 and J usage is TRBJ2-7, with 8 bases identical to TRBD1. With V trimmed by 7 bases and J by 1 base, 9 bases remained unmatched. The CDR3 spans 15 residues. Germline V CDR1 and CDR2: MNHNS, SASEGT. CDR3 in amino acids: CASTRGQVGSYEQYF. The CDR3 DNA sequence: TGTGCCAGCACCCGGGGACAGGTAGGGTCCTACGAGCAGTACTTC.

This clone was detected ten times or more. The CDR3 DNA follows: TGCGCCAGCAGATCCGGGACAGTGCTTACGGAAGCTTTCTTT. Translated: CASRSGTVLTEAFF. J is TRBJ1-1 and V is TRBV5-1; the match to TRBD1 covers 7 bases. The CDR3 spans 14 residues. The junction had 12 bases not matched to a gene; V was cut back by 5 bases and J by 8 bases. Germline CDR1 reads SGHRS; CDR2 reads YFSETQ.

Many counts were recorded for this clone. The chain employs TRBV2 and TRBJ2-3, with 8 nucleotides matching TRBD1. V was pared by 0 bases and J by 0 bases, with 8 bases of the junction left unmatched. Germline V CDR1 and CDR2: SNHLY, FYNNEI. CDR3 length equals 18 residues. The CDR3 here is CASSEATEDRASTDTQYF. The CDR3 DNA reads TGTGCCAGCAGTGAAGCTACTGAGGACAGGGCAAGCACAGATACGCAGTATTTT.

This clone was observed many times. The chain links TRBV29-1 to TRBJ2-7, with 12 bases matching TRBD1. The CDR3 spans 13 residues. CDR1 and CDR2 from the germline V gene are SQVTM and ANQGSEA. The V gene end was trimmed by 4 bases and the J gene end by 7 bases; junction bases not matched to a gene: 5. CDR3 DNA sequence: TGCAGCGTTGTGGGACAGGGGGCGTTGGAGCAGTACTTC. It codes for CSVVGQGALEQYF.

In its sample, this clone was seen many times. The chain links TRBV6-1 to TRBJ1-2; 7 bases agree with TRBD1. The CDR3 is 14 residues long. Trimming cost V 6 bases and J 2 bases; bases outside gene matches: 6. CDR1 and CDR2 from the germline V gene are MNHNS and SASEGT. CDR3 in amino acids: CASRSGQLNYGYTF. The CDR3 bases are TGTGCCAGCAGGTCGGGACAGTTAAACTATGGCTACACCTTC.

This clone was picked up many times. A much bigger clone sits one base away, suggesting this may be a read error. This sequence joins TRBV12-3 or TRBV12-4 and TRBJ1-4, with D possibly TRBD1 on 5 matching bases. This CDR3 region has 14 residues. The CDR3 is CANSLAGLGEKLFF. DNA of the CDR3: TGTGCCAACAGTTTGGCAGGGCTAGGTGAAAAACTGTTTTTT.

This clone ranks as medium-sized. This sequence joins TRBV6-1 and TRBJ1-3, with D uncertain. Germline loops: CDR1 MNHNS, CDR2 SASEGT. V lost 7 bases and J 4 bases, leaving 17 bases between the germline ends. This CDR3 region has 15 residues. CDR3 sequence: CASTLRAAGGNTIYF. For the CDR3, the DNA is TGTGCCAGCACCCTCCGGGCGGCGGGGGGAAACACCATATATTTT.

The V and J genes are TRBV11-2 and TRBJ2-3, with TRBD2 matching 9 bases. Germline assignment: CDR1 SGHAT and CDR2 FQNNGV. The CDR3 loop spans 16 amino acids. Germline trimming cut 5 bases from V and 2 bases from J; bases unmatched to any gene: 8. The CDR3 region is CASSLSSGAPTDTQYF. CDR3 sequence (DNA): TGTGCCAGCAGCCTATCTAGCGGGGCCCCCACAGATACGCAGTATTTT.

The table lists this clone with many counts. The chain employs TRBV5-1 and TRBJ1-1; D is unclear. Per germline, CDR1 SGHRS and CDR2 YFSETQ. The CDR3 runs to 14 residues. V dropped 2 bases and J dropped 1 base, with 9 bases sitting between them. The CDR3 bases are TGCGCCAGCAGCTTTTGGACGGAGAACACTGAAGCTTTCTTT. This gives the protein CASSFWTENTEAFF.

The chain's CDR3 is CASSLAEGNCYTF. As DNA, the CDR3 is TGTGCCAGCAGCTTAGCTGAGGGGAATTGCTACACCTTC. The gene calls are TRBV7-6 and TRBJ1-2; TRBD1 might be the D (5 bases). CDR3 size: 13 residues. Germline V gene sequence: CDR1 SGHVS, CDR2 FNYEAQ. Trimming stripped 0 bases from V and 9 bases from J, with 11 bases between.

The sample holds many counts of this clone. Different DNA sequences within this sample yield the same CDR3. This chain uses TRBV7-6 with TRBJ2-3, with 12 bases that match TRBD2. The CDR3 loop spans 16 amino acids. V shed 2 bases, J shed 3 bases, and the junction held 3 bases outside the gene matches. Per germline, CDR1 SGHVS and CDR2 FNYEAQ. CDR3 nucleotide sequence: TGTGCCAGCAGCTTAAGAGGACTAGCGGGGACAGATACGCAGTATTTT. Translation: CASSLRGLAGTDTQYF.

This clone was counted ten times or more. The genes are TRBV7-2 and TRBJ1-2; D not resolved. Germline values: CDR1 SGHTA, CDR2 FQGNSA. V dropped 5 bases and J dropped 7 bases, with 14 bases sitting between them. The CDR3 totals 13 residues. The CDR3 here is CASSQSTRVGYTF. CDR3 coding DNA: TGTGCCAGCAGCCAATCCACAAGGGTTGGCTACACCTTC.

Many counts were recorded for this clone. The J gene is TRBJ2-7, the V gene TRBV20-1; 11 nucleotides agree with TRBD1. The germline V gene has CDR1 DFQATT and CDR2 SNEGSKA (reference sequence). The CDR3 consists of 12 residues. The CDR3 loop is CTASGQGGEQYF. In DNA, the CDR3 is TGCACCGCGTCGGGACAGGGGGGCGAGCAGTACTTC.

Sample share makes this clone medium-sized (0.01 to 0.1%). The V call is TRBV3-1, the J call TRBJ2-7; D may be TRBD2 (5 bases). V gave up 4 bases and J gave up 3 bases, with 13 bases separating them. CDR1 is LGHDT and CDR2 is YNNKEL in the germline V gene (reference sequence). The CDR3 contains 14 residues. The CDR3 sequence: CASSPTRVGYEQYF. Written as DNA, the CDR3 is TGTGCCAGCAGCCCTACTAGAGTAGGCTACGAGCAGTACTTC.

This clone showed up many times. The CDR3 loop is CASSDRDYGYTF. DNA for the CDR3: TGTGCCAGCAGCGACAGGGACTATGGCTACACCTTC. This chain uses TRBV5-6 with TRBJ1-2; 7 nucleotides match TRBD1. The germline CDR1 and CDR2 sequences are SGHDT and YYEEEE. V shed 4 bases and J 3 bases; nucleotides not matched to a gene: 0. The CDR3 extends over 12 amino acids.

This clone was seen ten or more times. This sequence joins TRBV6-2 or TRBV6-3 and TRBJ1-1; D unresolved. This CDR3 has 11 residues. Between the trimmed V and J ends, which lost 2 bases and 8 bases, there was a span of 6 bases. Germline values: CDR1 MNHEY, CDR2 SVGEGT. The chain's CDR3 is CASSYGVEAFF. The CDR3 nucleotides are TGTGCCAGCAGTTACGGGGTGGAAGCTTTCTTT.

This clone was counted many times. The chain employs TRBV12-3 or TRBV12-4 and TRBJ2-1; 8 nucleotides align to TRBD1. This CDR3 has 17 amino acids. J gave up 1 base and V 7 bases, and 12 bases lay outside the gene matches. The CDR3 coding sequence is TGTGCCAGCATGTCCTCACGGACAGGGCTATCCTACAATGAGCAGTTCTTC. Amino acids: CASMSSRTGLSYNEQFF.

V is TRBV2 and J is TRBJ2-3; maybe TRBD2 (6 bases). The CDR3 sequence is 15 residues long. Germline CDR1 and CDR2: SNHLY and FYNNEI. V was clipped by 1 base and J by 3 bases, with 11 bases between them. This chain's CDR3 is CASSEGRDVTDTQYF. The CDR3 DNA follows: TGTGCCAGCAGTGAAGGGAGGGACGTAACAGATACGCAGTATTTT.

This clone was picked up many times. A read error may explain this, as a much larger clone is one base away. DNA of the CDR3: TGCGCCAGCAAGGGGGGCGATGGACACACCATATATTTT. Its translation: CASKGGDGHTIYF. V is TRBV5-1 and J is TRBJ1-3, with D possibly being TRBD1 (6 bases). Germline V gene data show CDR1 as SGHRS and CDR2 as YFSETQ. This CDR3 is built from 13 residues.

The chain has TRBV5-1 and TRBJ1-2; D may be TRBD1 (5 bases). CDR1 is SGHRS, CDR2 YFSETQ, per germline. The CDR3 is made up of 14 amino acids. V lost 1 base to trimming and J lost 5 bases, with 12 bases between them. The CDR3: CASSLTWGLYGYTF. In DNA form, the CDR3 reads TGCGCCAGCAGCTTGACATGGGGACTTTATGGCTACACCTTC.

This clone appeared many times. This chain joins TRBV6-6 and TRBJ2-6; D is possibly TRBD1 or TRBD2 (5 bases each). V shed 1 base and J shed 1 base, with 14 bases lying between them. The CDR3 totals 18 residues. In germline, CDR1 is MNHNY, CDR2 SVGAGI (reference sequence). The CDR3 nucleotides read TGTGCCAGCAGTTACTTCGGGGCCGCGGGTTCTGGGGCCAACGTCCTGACTTTC. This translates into CASSYFGAAGSGANVLTF.

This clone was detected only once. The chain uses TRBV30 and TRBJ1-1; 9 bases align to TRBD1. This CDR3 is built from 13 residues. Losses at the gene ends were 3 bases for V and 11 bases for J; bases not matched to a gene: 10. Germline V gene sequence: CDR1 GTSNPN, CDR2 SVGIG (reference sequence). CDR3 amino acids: CAWRFGTGTGAFF. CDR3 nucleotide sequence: TGTGCCTGGAGGTTTGGGACGGGGACAGGGGCTTTCTTT.

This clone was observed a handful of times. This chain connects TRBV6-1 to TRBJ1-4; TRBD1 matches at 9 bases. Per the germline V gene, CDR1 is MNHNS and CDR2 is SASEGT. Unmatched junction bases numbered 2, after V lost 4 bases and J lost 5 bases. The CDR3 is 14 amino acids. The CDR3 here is CASSVGTGNEKLFF. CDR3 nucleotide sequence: TGTGCCAGCAGTGTAGGGACAGGGAATGAAAAACTGTTTTTT.